This entry features one T cell receptor (beta chain) sequence. The CDR3 runs 14 residues. Germline CDR1 SQVTM, CDR2 ANQGSEA. Trimming took off 4 bases at V and 0 bases at J, with 10 bases between the two ends. The record originates from a study of blood T cell repertoires in COVID-19. Turning to the study itself: Some COVID-19 samples were acute and others convalescent; all came from the United States, Italy and Spain.

Seattle cases were enrolled at active infection and followed longitudinally. In the authors' workflow: Nucleated cell number was recorded as an estimate derived from reference gene primer amplification. Method: immunoSEQ multiplex PCR; TCRdb's copy keeps in-frame clones and lacks some. V, J and clone size derive from that table, while D and trimming were established from the DNA sequence. The sample contains a few hundred thousand clones, around 87% of which appear only once. Source material: peripheral blood. This sequence was found in a woman aged 50 to 65 with COVID-19, enrolled during active disease. The chain joins TRBV29-1 to TRBJ2-1; perhaps TRBD2 as D (5 bases). The CDR3, as DNA: TGCAGCGTTGGGGCGGGCAACTCCTACAATGAGCAGTTCTTC. Its protein product is CSVGAGNSYNEQFF.